The 27 T cell receptor beta chains listed next were all sequenced from one sample in a study of blood T cell repertoires in COVID-19. Assay: immunoSEQ multiplex PCR; the TCRdb copy retains only in-frame clones and omits some. This sample has a few hundred thousand clones, with approximately 84% found just once. Sequencing input: PBMCs or T cells enriched from blood (not recorded which). The receptors derive from a man aged 35 to 55 who had recovered from COVID-19.

This clone appeared a few times. V gene TRBV28 combines with J gene TRBJ1-1; no reliable D call. CDR3 length equals 12 residues. CDR1 and CDR2 (germline): MDHEN, SYDVKM. Deletions cut 8 bases from V and 0 bases from J, with 7 bases between. The chain's CDR3 is CASRAMNTEAFF. CDR3 nucleotides: TGTGCCAGCCGAGCAATGAACACTGAAGCTTTCTTT.

A few counts support this clone. The V and J genes are TRBV28 and TRBJ1-1; possible D gene TRBD1, 5 bases. Looked up from germline, CDR1 is MDHEN and CDR2 is SYDVKM. Trimming shortened V by 1 base and J by 3 bases, and 12 bases separated the two germline ends. The CDR3 spans 15 residues. CDR3 nucleotide sequence: TGTGCCAGCAGTTTATATTTTGGGGCGCACACTGAAGCTTTCTTT. Translation gives CASSLYFGAHTEAFF.

The rearrangement links TRBV7-2 to TRBJ1-3; 8 bases fit TRBD1. V lost 1 base, J lost 13 bases, and 6 bases stayed unmatched. Germline values: CDR1 SGHTA, CDR2 FQGNSA. The CDR3 covers 13 residues. This CDR3 is CASSLVGTGPIYF. The CDR3 DNA is TGTGCCAGCAGCTTAGTGGGGACAGGACCTATATATTTT.

The chain uses TRBV4-1 and TRBJ1-2, with no clear D. CDR3 length equals 14 residues. From germline, CDR1 is MGHRA and CDR2 YSYEKL. Deletions cut 1 base from V and 0 bases from J, with 6 bases between. The CDR3 DNA is TGCGCCAGCAGCCAAGCGTCAGCTAACTATGGCTACACCTTC. Amino acid sequence: CASSQASANYGYTF.

The CDR3 DNA reads TGTGCCAGTAGCGAGACAGGGCCCTACGAGCAGTACTTC. Amino acids: CASSETGPYEQYF. V gene TRBV19 combines with J gene TRBJ2-7, with 7 bases aligning to TRBD1. CDR3 size: 13 residues. Looked up from germline, CDR1 is LNHDA and CDR2 is SQIVND (reference sequence). The J segment lost 2 bases and the V segment lost 6 bases, leaving 4 bases of the junction unmatched.

The genes are TRBV6-5 and TRBJ1-4; 8 nucleotides align to TRBD1. With 7 bases clipped from V and 7 bases from J, the junction kept 11 bases outside the gene matches. Germline V CDR1 and CDR2: MNHEY, SVGAGI. CDR3 length: 15 residues. Here the CDR3 reads CASTVDRAFGEKLFF. CDR3 in DNA: TGTGCCAGCACTGTGGACAGGGCTTTTGGTGAAAAACTGTTTTTT.

V usage is TRBV5-6 and J usage is TRBJ2-5, with D possibly TRBD2 on 5 matching bases. The germline V gene encodes CDR1 SGHDT and CDR2 YYEEEE. This CDR3 region has 14 residues. Trimming shortened V by 3 bases and J by 1 base, and 10 bases separated the two germline ends. The CDR3 sequence is CASSWTHAQETQYF. The CDR3 DNA reads as TGTGCCAGCAGCTGGACTCACGCCCAAGAGACCCAGTACTTC.

This clone has only a few counts. The chain couples TRBV7-3 to TRBJ1-6; perhaps TRBD1 as D (5 bases). V lost 5 bases and J 6 bases, leaving 11 bases between the germline ends. In germline, CDR1 is SGHTA, CDR2 FQGTGA. This CDR3 region has 14 residues. CDR3 sequence: CASSPDSINSPLHF. The CDR3, as DNA: TGTGCCAGCAGCCCAGACAGTATTAATTCACCCCTCCACTTT.

The chain employs TRBV24-1 and TRBJ2-1, with D perhaps TRBD2 (5 bases). The CDR3 runs to 16 residues. The V gene's germline CDR1 is KGHDR and CDR2 SFDVKD. Trimming removed 0 bases from V and 0 bases from J, with 8 bases in between. The CDR3 sequence is CATSDLEGSSYNEQFF. In nucleotides, the CDR3 is TGTGCCACCAGTGATTTGGAGGGTAGCTCCTACAATGAGCAGTTCTTC.

V usage is TRBV28 and J usage is TRBJ1-2, with 9 bases that match TRBD1. Losses at the gene ends were 4 bases for V and 4 bases for J; bases not matched to a gene: 13. Per the germline V gene, CDR1 is MDHEN and CDR2 is SYDVKM. This CDR3 contains 17 residues. CDR3 nucleotides: TGTGCCAGCAGTTCCCGCCCAACACAGGGGGCCGTCTATGGCTACACCTTC. Its protein is CASSSRPTQGAVYGYTF.

This rearrangement joins TRBV2 to TRBJ2-2, with D possibly being TRBD2 (5 bases). The germline V gene encodes CDR1 SNHLY and CDR2 FYNNEI. The V end lost 2 bases, the J end lost 4 bases, and 8 bases lay between the germline ends. The CDR3 runs 14 residues. The CDR3 is CASSELAGTGELFF. The CDR3 region has the DNA TGTGCCAGCAGTGAACTAGCTGGCACCGGGGAGCTGTTTTTT.

In this sample, this clone turned up a few times. V usage is TRBV19 and J usage is TRBJ2-3; 8 nucleotides agree with TRBD1. J gave up 4 bases and V 9 bases, and 6 bases lay outside the gene matches. The CDR3 sequence is 13 residues long. The V gene's germline CDR1 is LNHDA and CDR2 SQIVND (reference sequence). As DNA, the CDR3 is TGTGCCAGGCAGGGGGCCCGGGCAGATACGCAGTATTTT. It specifies CARQGARADTQYF.

The V and J genes are TRBV5-4 and TRBJ2-7; tentative D call: TRBD1 (6 bases). Germline V gene sequence: CDR1 SGHNT, CDR2 YYREEE (reference sequence). Trimming cost V 4 bases and J 4 bases, with 15 bases left between them. CDR3 length: 14 amino acids. CDR3 DNA: TGTGCCAGCAGCCAGAGGGGGTCCGTTTACGAGCAGTACTTC. This gives the protein CASSQRGSVYEQYF.

This clone was observed a handful of times. The chain couples TRBV5-6 to TRBJ1-5, with 7 nucleotides matching TRBD1. The ends lost 2 bases at V and 2 bases at J; junction bases unmatched: 7. CDR1 and CDR2 from the germline V gene are SGHDT and YYEEEE. This CDR3 is 16 amino acids long. In nucleotides, the CDR3 is TGTGCCAGCAGCTTAAAAGGGGGCATGGGCAATCAGCCCCAGCATTTT. Amino acids: CASSLKGGMGNQPQHF.

The gene calls are TRBV7-3 and TRBJ2-1, with 11 bases matching TRBD2. The CDR3 spans 14 residues. Trimming at V came to 5 bases and at J to 11 bases, leaving 8 bases not matched to a gene. Germline CDR1 is SGHTA and CDR2 is FQGTGA. CDR3 bases: TGTGCCAGCAGCCTACTAGCGGGGGACCATCAGCAGTTCTTC. It encodes CASSLLAGDHQQFF.

The chain employs TRBV3-1 (or the pseudogene TRBV3-2) and TRBJ2-3; 8 nucleotides agree with TRBD2. The V segment lost 1 base and the J segment 3 bases; nucleotides outside the gene matches: 3. CDR1 and CDR2 from the germline V gene are LGHDT and YNNKEL (reference sequence). This CDR3 has 15 residues. The CDR3 is CASSQAGGPTDTQYF. Here the CDR3 DNA reads TGTGCCAGCAGCCAAGCGGGAGGGCCTACAGATACGCAGTATTTT.

The rearrangement uses TRBV29-1 and TRBJ1-6, with 10 bases lining up with TRBD1. Germline CDR1 SQVTM, CDR2 ANQGSEA. CDR3 size: 23 residues. With 6 bases clipped from V and 0 bases from J, the junction kept 26 bases outside the gene matches. Here the CDR3 reads CSVSPRQDHGTGDFGSYNSPLHF. In nucleotides, the CDR3 is TGCAGCGTCAGCCCAAGACAAGATCACGGGACAGGGGATTTCGGCTCCTATAATTCACCCCTCCACTTT.

This chain links TRBV29-1 with TRBJ1-1, with TRBD1 as a possible D gene (5 bases). Germline loops: CDR1 SQVTM, CDR2 ANQGSEA. The CDR3 spans 12 residues. The V and J ends lost 7 bases and 0 bases respectively, with 9 bases between them. This chain's CDR3 is CSANRLNTEAFF. The CDR3, as DNA: TGCAGCGCTAACAGGTTGAACACTGAAGCTTTCTTT.

The chain uses TRBV7-2 and TRBJ1-2; D is ambiguous. The CDR3 has 14 amino acids. V gave up 10 bases and J gave up 5 bases, with 20 bases separating them. Germline CDR1 and CDR2: SGHTA and FQGNSA. DNA for the CDR3: TGTGCCACACGACAAGGCCCAGGATCATATGGCTACACCTTC. This gives the protein CATRQGPGSYGYTF.

V usage is TRBV6-5 and J usage is TRBJ2-7; TRBD2 aligns across 9 bases. The CDR3 loop spans 15 amino acids. V was clipped by 5 bases and J by 2 bases; unmatched bases: 7. CDR1 is MNHEY and CDR2 is SVGAGI in the germline V gene. The CDR3 region is CASSSGTSRAYEQYF. Written as DNA, the CDR3 is TGTGCCAGCAGTAGCGGGACTAGCCGAGCCTACGAGCAGTACTTC.

This sequence joins TRBV25-1 and TRBJ2-5; 11 bases match TRBD2. The CDR3 totals 14 residues. CDR1 is MGHDK and CDR2 is SYGVNS in the germline V gene. The trim removed 2 bases at V and 4 bases at J, leaving 0 bases unmatched. The CDR3 region has the DNA TGTGCCAGCAGTGAAGGGACTAGCGGAGAGACCCAGTACTTC. This encodes CASSEGTSGETQYF.

The rearrangement links TRBV6-5 to TRBJ1-3; D is possibly TRBD1 (5 bases). The germline V gene has CDR1 MNHEY and CDR2 SVGAGI. This CDR3 comprises 13 residues. The germline V and J ends were trimmed by 4 bases and 3 bases, with 7 bases remaining between them. Written as DNA, the CDR3 is TGTGCCAGCAGTTCAGGGTTTGGAAACACCATATATTTT. Translating gives CASSSGFGNTIYF.

The CDR3 reads CASRSRGYSNQPQHF. CDR3 nucleotides: TGTGCCAGCCGTTCCAGGGGATATAGCAATCAGCCCCAGCATTTT. The chain links TRBV19 to TRBJ1-5, with a possible D match to TRBD1 (6 bases). CDR1 is LNHDA, CDR2 SQIVND, per germline (reference sequence). Trimming cost V 9 bases and J 0 bases, with 15 bases left between them. The CDR3 length is 15 residues.

V is TRBV5-1 and J is TRBJ1-2; no reliable D call. Germline V CDR1 and CDR2: SGHRS, YFSETQ. The CDR3 has 13 residues. With 2 bases removed from V and 8 bases from J, the gap between germline ends came to 13 bases. The CDR3, as DNA: TGCGCCAGCAGCTTACAAGACACCGAGGGCTACACCTTC. It yields the protein CASSLQDTEGYTF.

The chain is built from TRBV7-8 and TRBJ2-5, with 11 bases that match TRBD1. V shed 5 bases, J shed 5 bases, and the junction held 4 bases outside the gene matches. Germline values: CDR1 SGHVS, CDR2 FQNEAQ. The CDR3 has 14 residues. The CDR3 DNA reads as TGTGCCAGCAGCATTAGGGACAGGGGGGAGACCCAGTACTTC. This sequence encodes CASSIRDRGETQYF.

The chain joins TRBV7-2 to TRBJ2-6; D uncertain. The CDR3 consists of 15 residues. Germline V CDR1 and CDR2: SGHTA, FQGNSA. The germline V and J ends were trimmed by 0 bases and 2 bases, with 5 bases remaining between them. The CDR3 DNA sequence: TGTGCCAGCAGCTTAGCTGGAGCTGGGGCCAACGTCCTGACTTTC. Residues: CASSLAGAGANVLTF.

V usage is TRBV10-3 and J usage is TRBJ1-2; no reliable D call. Between the trimmed V and J ends, which lost 10 bases and 0 bases, there was a span of 18 bases. The V gene's germline CDR1 is ENHRY and CDR2 SYGVKD. The CDR3 length is 15 residues. The CDR3 is CATREERPPNYGYTF. The CDR3 DNA sequence: TGTGCCACCCGAGAGGAAAGGCCTCCTAACTATGGCTACACCTTC.